The 27 T cell receptor beta chains in this list originate from one sample, sequenced in a study of blood T cell repertoires in COVID-19. Libraries were prepared by immunoSEQ multiplex PCR; TCRdb keeps only in-frame clonotypes and omits some of them. The sample holds 200,000 to 250,000 clones, 70% to 85% seen once. Sequencing was done on a sample of PBMCs or T cells enriched from blood (not recorded which). The source is a woman aged 60 to 75 who had recovered from COVID-19.

The genes are TRBV18 and TRBJ1-1, with 8 positions matching TRBD1. Germline V gives CDR1 KGHSH, CDR2 LQKENI. This CDR3 comprises 14 residues. Losses at the gene ends were 3 bases for V and 4 bases for J; bases not matched to a gene: 4. The CDR3 loop is CASSPGQGTTEAFF. CDR3 sequence (DNA): TGTGCCAGCTCACCCGGACAGGGCACCACTGAAGCTTTCTTT.

The rearrangement uses TRBV20-1 and TRBJ1-4, with D perhaps TRBD1 (5 bases). The ends were cut back, 3 bases at V and 10 bases at J, with 9 bases in the middle. Germline loops: CDR1 DFQATT, CDR2 SNEGSKA (reference sequence). The CDR3 covers 11 residues. The CDR3: CSASMGGKLFF. CDR3 nucleotides: TGCAGTGCTAGTATGGGGGGAAAACTGTTTTTT.

V gene TRBV19 combines with J gene TRBJ1-4, with TRBD1 matching over 9 bases. Trimming took 4 bases from V and 8 from J; bases not matched to a gene: 8. Germline values: CDR1 LNHDA, CDR2 SQIVND (reference sequence). This CDR3 is 15 amino acids long. CDR3 loop: CASSTRGTGYEKLFF. The CDR3 bases are TGTGCCAGTAGTACCAGGGGGACAGGGTACGAAAAACTGTTTTTT.

The chain has TRBV27 and TRBJ2-1; TRBD1 matches 10 bases. Germline CDR1 and CDR2: MNHEY and SMNVEV (reference sequence). Unmatched junction bases numbered 8, after V lost 7 bases and J lost 2 bases. CDR3 size: 16 residues. CDR3 sequence (DNA): TGTGCCAGCACCCCCCAGACAGGGGGCGCCTACAATGAGCAGTTCTTC. This sequence encodes CASTPQTGGAYNEQFF.

The CDR3 DNA reads TGTGCCAGCAGCGCCCTAGGGGGAATGTCTGGAAACACCATATATTTT. It yields the protein CASSALGGMSGNTIYF. The V call is TRBV4-2, the J call TRBJ1-3; D perhaps matches TRBD1 (6 bases). This CDR3 is 16 amino acids long. V lost 5 bases, J lost 1 base, and 15 bases lay in between. Germline CDR1 reads LGHNA; CDR2 reads YNFKEQ.

V gene TRBV3-1 (or the pseudogene TRBV3-2) combines with J gene TRBJ1-2; TRBD1 is a possible D gene (5 bases). This CDR3 contains 16 residues. V was trimmed by 2 bases and J by 4 bases, leaving 17 bases between them. Germline V lookup: CDR1 LGHDT, CDR2 YNNKEL (reference sequence). The chain's CDR3 is CASSQPGWRGLYGYTF. The CDR3 DNA is TGTGCCAGCAGCCAACCGGGATGGAGGGGACTCTATGGCTACACCTTC.

The V and J genes are TRBV10-3 and TRBJ2-3, with 10 bases matching TRBD2. In germline, CDR1 is ENHRY, CDR2 SYGVKD. The CDR3 contains 15 residues. V trimming: 9 bases; J trimming: 2 bases; junction bases outside the gene matches: 8. The CDR3 reads CAIASGTSVTDTQYF. The DNA for the CDR3 is TGTGCCATAGCATCCGGGACTAGCGTCACAGATACGCAGTATTTT.

The J gene is TRBJ1-2, the V gene TRBV9, with D possibly TRBD1 on 6 matching bases. Germline lookup yields CDR1 SGDLS and CDR2 YYNGEE. The CDR3 loop spans 14 amino acids. V was pared by 3 bases and J by 2 bases, with 11 bases between. CDR3 protein: CASSGRGQNYGYTF. The CDR3 nucleotides read TGTGCCAGCAGCGGAAGAGGACAGAACTATGGCTACACCTTC.

On this clone: Other DNA sequences in the sample encode the same CDR3. The chain uses TRBV29-1 and TRBJ2-7; 11 bases line up with TRBD1. Germline V CDR1 and CDR2: SQVTM, ANQGSEA. The V segment lost 6 bases and the J segment 2 bases; nucleotides outside the gene matches: 6. The length of the CDR3 is 14 residues. For the CDR3, the DNA is TGCAGCGTCCCAGGGACAGGGGGAACCTACGAGCAGTACTTC. Translation gives CSVPGTGGTYEQYF.

The chain uses TRBV5-5 and TRBJ1-4, with D perhaps TRBD1 (6 bases). This CDR3 is 15 amino acids long. V gave up 4 bases and J gave up 6 bases, with 16 bases separating them. The germline V gene encodes CDR1 SGHKS and CDR2 YYEKEE (reference sequence). The CDR3 nucleotides read TGTGCCAGCAGCCAAATTCAGGGGCAGTATGAAAAACTGTTTTTT. It specifies CASSQIQGQYEKLFF.

The chain links TRBV10-1 to TRBJ1-4; D uncertain. The CDR3 has 14 residues. The V gene's germline CDR1 is WNHNN and CDR2 SYGVQD (reference sequence). The ends were cut back, 0 bases at V and 3 bases at J, with 5 bases in the middle. CDR3 amino acids: CASSESASNEKLFF. The CDR3 DNA reads as TGCGCCAGCAGTGAGTCAGCCTCTAATGAAAAACTGTTTTTT.

The genes are TRBV5-1 and TRBJ1-6; D ambiguous. Trimming cost V 0 bases and J 8 bases, with 12 bases left between them. This CDR3 comprises 15 residues. Germline V gene sequence: CDR1 SGHRS, CDR2 YFSETQ. In nucleotides, the CDR3 is TGCGCCAGCAGCTTGGATGGCAGGCAGGATTCACCCCTCCACTTT. It encodes CASSLDGRQDSPLHF.

This clone was observed a few times. The chain links TRBV6-5 to TRBJ1-2; possible D gene TRBD1, 5 bases. The CDR3 is 13 amino acids. Germline V gene data show CDR1 as MNHEY and CDR2 as SVGAGI. Trimming pared 5 bases from V and 8 bases from J, leaving 15 bases between. CDR3 amino acids: CASSPAGTGGYTF. The CDR3 nucleotides read TGTGCCAGCAGTCCGGCAGGGACTGGAGGCTACACCTTC.

This clone showed up just once. The rearrangement links TRBV4-2 to TRBJ2-3; 8 bases align to TRBD2. Per germline, CDR1 LGHNA and CDR2 YNFKEQ. The CDR3 totals 16 residues. V dropped 0 bases and J dropped 3; count of bases not matched to a gene: 5. CDR3 in amino acids: CASSQDKASGTDTQYF. CDR3 nucleotide sequence: TGTGCCAGCAGCCAAGATAAGGCTAGCGGGACAGATACGCAGTATTTT.

The J gene is TRBJ1-5, the V gene TRBV4-1; D is perhaps TRBD1 (6 bases). Germline V gene lookup returns CDR1 MGHRA and CDR2 YSYEKL. V was clipped by 0 bases and J by 6 bases, with 12 bases between them. The CDR3 sequence is 15 residues long. The CDR3 region is CASSQDGQLTQPQHF. CDR3 DNA sequence: TGCGCCAGCAGCCAAGATGGACAGCTAACTCAGCCCCAGCATTTT.

The chain links TRBV2 to TRBJ1-1; D is possibly TRBD1 (5 bases). The CDR3 spans 12 residues. Germline V gene data show CDR1 as SNHLY and CDR2 as FYNNEI. V was cut by 8 bases and J by 6 bases, with 13 bases left in between. The CDR3 nucleotides are TGTGCCAGCCGCCTCGGGGGAGCTGAAGCTTTCTTT. Its protein is CASRLGGAEAFF.

The CDR3 sequence: CASSTERGQTDTQYF. CDR3 bases: TGCGCCAGCAGCACCGAGAGGGGACAAACAGATACGCAGTATTTT. The J gene is TRBJ2-3, the V gene TRBV5-1; maybe TRBD1 (6 bases). The CDR3 length is 15 residues. V lost 4 bases and J 3 bases, leaving 15 bases between the germline ends. CDR1 SGHRS and CDR2 YFSETQ come from the germline V gene.

The chain carries TRBV2 and TRBJ2-2; 8 bases fit TRBD2. The CDR3 loop spans 16 amino acids. Germline V CDR1 and CDR2: SNHLY, FYNNEI. For the CDR3, the DNA is TGTGCGATTGGCCCCCAGCGGGGGCGGGGGACCGGGGAGCTGTTTTTT. Encoded protein: CAIGPQRGRGTGELFF.

This clone has more than one count but fewer than ten. The chain joins TRBV19 to TRBJ1-5; D is unresolved. V was trimmed by 0 bases and J by 1 base, leaving 16 bases between them. The CDR3 loop spans 18 amino acids. CDR1 is LNHDA and CDR2 is SQIVND in the germline V gene (reference sequence). The CDR3 loop reads CASSIDAPGRASNQPQHF. DNA of the CDR3: TGTGCCAGTAGTATAGATGCACCGGGAAGGGCGAGCAATCAGCCCCAGCATTTT. The variable domain in full, completed from reference TRBV19 and TRBJ1-5, reads DGGITQSPKYLFRKEGQNVTLSCEQNLNHDAMYWYRQDPGQGLRLIYYSQIVNDFQKGDIAEGYSVSREKKESFPLTVTSAQKNPTAFYLCASSIDAPGRASNQPQHFGDGTRLSIL.

The chain joins TRBV6-5 to TRBJ1-2, with 7 bases aligning to TRBD1. CDR1 is MNHEY, CDR2 SVGAGI, per germline. The CDR3 has 14 amino acids. J gave up 2 bases and V 2 bases, and 2 bases lay outside the gene matches. The CDR3 nucleotides are TGTGCCAGCAGTTACAAGGGGGCGAACTATGGCTACACCTTC. Translating it yields CASSYKGANYGYTF.

The gene calls are TRBV6-1 and TRBJ1-4, with 7 positions matching TRBD1. The germline gives CDR1 MNHNS, CDR2 SASEGT. The CDR3 length is 15 residues. J was trimmed by 8 bases and V by 2 bases; bases with no gene match: 8. The CDR3 bases are TGTGCCAGCAGTGAACTTCAGGGGGTGGGCGAAAAACTGTTTTTT. This translates into CASSELQGVGEKLFF.

The V call is TRBV7-7, the J call TRBJ2-2, with 7 bases that match TRBD1. Germline V gives CDR1 SSHAT, CDR2 FNYEAQ (reference sequence). CDR3 length: 13 amino acids. J lost 7 bases, V lost 5 bases, and 4 bases had no gene match. The CDR3 region is CASSVSGGGELFF. The CDR3 region has the DNA TGTGCCAGCAGCGTCTCAGGGGGCGGGGAGCTGTTTTTT. Variable domain in full (rest from reference TRBV7-7 and TRBJ2-2): GAGVSQSPRYKVTKRGQDVTLRCDPISSHATLYWYQQALGQGPEFLTYFNYEAQPDKSGLPSDRFSAERPEGSISTLTIQRTEQRDSAMYRCASSVSGGGELFFGEGSRLTVL.

The rearrangement links TRBV11-2 to TRBJ1-3; 8 positions match TRBD1. Germline values: CDR1 SGHAT, CDR2 FQNNGV. V was clipped by 3 bases and J by 4 bases; unmatched bases: 5. This CDR3 region has 15 residues. For the CDR3, the DNA is TGTGCCAGCAGCTTCAGGGGGCTCGAAGGAAACACCATATATTTT. This sequence encodes CASSFRGLEGNTIYF.

This sequence joins TRBV19 and TRBJ1-2; D possibly corresponds to TRBD1 (5 bases). V shed 3 bases and J shed 8 bases, with 13 bases lying between them. Germline V gene sequence: CDR1 LNHDA, CDR2 SQIVND (reference sequence). The CDR3 contains 13 residues. Here the CDR3 reads CASSMSRDEGYTF. For the CDR3, the DNA is TGTGCCAGTAGTATGTCCAGGGATGAAGGCTACACCTTC. The full variable domain, completed using reference TRBV19 and TRBJ1-2, is DGGITQSPKYLFRKEGQNVTLSCEQNLNHDAMYWYRQDPGQGLRLIYYSQIVNDFQKGDIAEGYSVSREKKESFPLTVTSAQKNPTAFYLCASSMSRDEGYTFGSGTRLTVV.

The chain employs TRBV11-2 and TRBJ2-1; a possible D gene is TRBD2 (6 bases). The CDR3 consists of 14 residues. Trimming removed 4 bases from V and 8 bases from J, with 15 bases in between. Germline loops: CDR1 SGHAT, CDR2 FQNNGV. CDR3 amino acids: CASSSTRTFHEQFF. In DNA, the CDR3 is TGTGCCAGCAGCTCGACTAGAACCTTCCATGAGCAGTTCTTC.

The chain uses TRBV6-5 and TRBJ2-3; 7 bases agree with TRBD1. Germline V gives CDR1 MNHEY, CDR2 SVGAGI. V trimming: 3 bases; J trimming: 4 bases; junction bases outside the gene matches: 1. This CDR3 spans 13 amino acids. The CDR3 DNA follows: TGTGCCAGCAGTTATCAGGGGGCAGATACGCAGTATTTT. It is translated as CASSYQGADTQYF.

The rearrangement uses TRBV6-2 or TRBV6-3 and TRBJ2-7, with TRBD2 identical over 15 bases. Unmatched junction bases numbered 2, after V lost 1 base and J lost 1 base. This CDR3 comprises 17 residues. The germline V gene encodes CDR1 MNHEY and CDR2 SVGEGT. The CDR3 region is CASSYWTSGRASYEQYF. CDR3 DNA sequence: TGTGCCAGCAGTTACTGGACTAGCGGGAGGGCATCCTACGAGCAGTACTTC.